One and the same sample provided the 32 T cell receptor beta chains below, sequenced in a study of somatic mutations in cytotoxic T cells in rheumatoid arthritis. Libraries were prepared by immunoSEQ multiplex PCR; TCRdb keeps only in-frame clonotypes and omits some of them. The repertoire holds tens of thousands of clones, with 80% to 85% as singletons. The sequencing sample was made of CD8+ T cells sorted from blood. The receptors originated from an adult with rheumatoid arthritis.

This clone was detected only a few times. The chain recombines TRBV6-5 with TRBJ1-5; the D is unclear. The ends were cut back, 4 bases at V and 6 bases at J, with 13 bases in the middle. CDR1 and CDR2 (germline): MNHEY, SVGAGI. This CDR3 comprises 14 residues. The CDR3 reads CASSSTGPVQPQHF. CDR3 bases: TGTGCCAGCAGTTCCACCGGTCCCGTTCAGCCCCAGCATTTT.

Judged by abundance, this clone is medium-sized. The J gene is TRBJ1-6, the V gene TRBV4-2; no definite D call. The V and J ends lost 2 bases and 10 bases respectively, with 6 bases between them. CDR1 and CDR2 (germline): LGHNA, YNFKEQ. The CDR3 runs 12 residues. The CDR3 bases are TGTGCCAGCAGCCAAAGTCGGTCACCCCTCCACTTT. This codes for CASSQSRSPLHF.

The rearrangement uses TRBV9 and TRBJ2-2, with D possibly matching TRBD2 (6 bases). CDR1 is SGDLS and CDR2 is YYNGEE in the germline V gene. CDR3 length equals 16 residues. Trimming shortened V by 3 bases and J by 0 bases, and 12 bases separated the two germline ends. CDR3 nucleotide sequence: TGTGCCAGCAGCGACCGGGGAGGTTCGAACACCGGGGAGCTGTTTTTT. It translates to CASSDRGGSNTGELFF. Complete variable domain (other parts from reference TRBV9 and TRBJ2-2): DSGVTQTPKHLITATGQRVTLRCSPRSGDLSVYWYQQSLDQGLQFLIQYYNGEERAKGNILERFSAQQFPDLHSELNLSSLELGDSALYFCASSDRGGSNTGELFFGEGSRLTVL.

The chain links TRBV13 to TRBJ1-4; 9 bases are shared with TRBD1. This CDR3 comprises 15 residues. The V gene end was trimmed by 3 bases and the J gene end by 5 bases; junction bases not matched to a gene: 4. Germline-derived CDR1 and CDR2 are PRHDT and FYEKMQ (reference sequence). CDR3 DNA sequence: TGTGCCAGCAGCTTCTCCGGGACAGGGAATGAAAAACTGTTTTTT. It codes for CASSFSGTGNEKLFF.

A few counts support this clone. The rearrangement uses TRBV5-4 and TRBJ2-1; no firm D call. The CDR3 extends over 14 amino acids. The germline V gene encodes CDR1 SGHNT and CDR2 YYREEE (reference sequence). V lost 0 bases and J 8 bases, leaving 12 bases between the germline ends. CDR3 DNA: TGTGCCAGCAGCTTGGAAACTGGGGTCGATGAGCAGTTCTTC. The encoded protein is CASSLETGVDEQFF.

This clone is a singleton in its sample. The chain couples TRBV28 to TRBJ2-1; D ambiguous. Trimming removed 3 bases from V and 4 bases from J, with 10 bases in between. Germline CDR1 is MDHEN and CDR2 is SYDVKM. This CDR3 spans 14 amino acids. The CDR3 reads CASSFQAGYNEQFF. DNA for the CDR3: TGTGCCAGCAGTTTTCAGGCTGGTTACAATGAGCAGTTCTTC.

This chain joins TRBV27 and TRBJ2-2, with D perhaps matching TRBD2 (5 bases). The germline CDR1 and CDR2 sequences are MNHEY and SMNVEV (reference sequence). This CDR3 is 15 amino acids long. Between the trimmed V and J ends, which lost 4 bases and 1 base, there was a span of 10 bases. For the CDR3, the DNA is TGTGCCAGCAGTTCTCGGACTCTGAACACCGGGGAGCTGTTTTTT. Its translation is CASSSRTLNTGELFF.

The genes are TRBV5-6 and TRBJ2-2; 9 positions agree with TRBD1. This CDR3 is 16 amino acids long. V was clipped by 1 base and J by 7 bases; unmatched bases: 8. CDR1 is SGHDT, CDR2 YYEEEE, per germline. In DNA form, the CDR3 reads TGTGCCAGCAGCTTGTCTGTACAGGGGGCGTTCGGGGAGCTGTTTTTT. This sequence encodes CASSLSVQGAFGELFF.

V is TRBV29-1 and J is TRBJ1-2; TRBD1 agrees at 7 bases. Trimming at V came to 7 bases and at J to 5 bases, leaving 4 bases not matched to a gene. CDR1 is SQVTM, CDR2 ANQGSEA, per germline. The CDR3 length is 11 residues. CDR3: CSAMTGYGYTF. The DNA for the CDR3 is TGCAGCGCCATGACAGGGTATGGCTACACCTTC.

V and J are TRBV28 and TRBJ1-1; a weak D match, TRBD1 (6 bases). Trimming left V 3 bases short and J 10 bases short, with 24 bases between. Germline V lookup: CDR1 MDHEN, CDR2 SYDVKM. This CDR3 spans 16 amino acids. For the CDR3, the DNA is TGTGCCAGCAGTTTCAAGGGGGGACGAGGCCGTTATCGAGCTTTCTTT. As protein: CASSFKGGRGRYRAFF.

The V gene is TRBV7-9, the J gene TRBJ1-6, with D perhaps TRBD1 (5 bases). V was cut by 6 bases and J by 4 bases, with 10 bases left in between. CDR3 length: 14 residues. Looked up from germline, CDR1 is SEHNR and CDR2 is FQNEAQ (reference sequence). The CDR3 protein is CASSGGGYNSPLHF. For the CDR3, the DNA is TGTGCCAGCAGTGGGGGGGGGTATAATTCACCCCTCCACTTT.

V is TRBV9 and J is TRBJ1-2, with 7 bases lining up with TRBD1. Germline lookup yields CDR1 SGDLS and CDR2 YYNGEE. This CDR3 contains 14 residues. V lost 10 bases, J lost 4 bases, and 13 bases stayed unmatched. DNA of the CDR3: TGTGCCTCCGCGACAGGGTCGGAACGCTATGGCTACACCTTC. Amino acids: CASATGSERYGYTF. The full variable domain, completed using reference TRBV9 and TRBJ1-2, is DSGVTQTPKHLITATGQRVTLRCSPRSGDLSVYWYQQSLDQGLQFLIQYYNGEERAKGNILERFSAQQFPDLHSELNLSSLELGDSALYFCASATGSERYGYTFGSGTRLTVV.

The V and J genes are TRBV10-1 and TRBJ2-7; D may be TRBD1 or TRBD2 (5 bases each). Trimming cost V 6 bases and J 0 bases, with 12 bases left between them. Germline CDR1 and CDR2: WNHNN and SYGVQD (reference sequence). CDR3 length: 14 amino acids. This CDR3 reads CASSRDRDSYEQYF. CDR3 nucleotides: TGCGCCAGCAGCCGGGACCGAGACTCCTACGAGCAGTACTTC.

The V and J genes are TRBV9 and TRBJ1-2, with 7 nucleotides matching TRBD1. CDR1 and CDR2 (germline): SGDLS, YYNGEE. The CDR3 extends over 16 amino acids. V lost 3 bases to trimming and J lost 1 base; unmatched junction nucleotides: 9. The CDR3 DNA reads TGTGCCAGCAGCGCCAACCGGGACAGCATTAACTATGGCTACACCTTC. Translating gives CASSANRDSINYGYTF.

V gene TRBV19 combines with J gene TRBJ2-1; 9 bases fit TRBD2. The CDR3 is 16 residues long. The germline V gene encodes CDR1 LNHDA and CDR2 SQIVND (reference sequence). V shed 1 base and J 7 bases; nucleotides not matched to a gene: 8. The CDR3 here is CASSIVWLAGQNEQFF. DNA for the CDR3: TGTGCCAGTAGTATAGTGTGGCTAGCGGGACAGAATGAGCAGTTCTTC.

The chain couples TRBV28 to TRBJ1-2; TRBD1 aligns across 8 bases. CDR3 length equals 16 residues. V shed 5 bases and J 3 bases; nucleotides not matched to a gene: 11. The germline CDR1 and CDR2 sequences are MDHEN and SYDVKM. The CDR3 region is CASSPTWTGNYYGYTF. CDR3 DNA sequence: TGTGCCAGCAGTCCCACTTGGACAGGGAATTACTATGGCTACACCTTC.

The chain joins TRBV13 to TRBJ2-7; tentatively, D is TRBD1 (6 bases). There are 14 residues in the CDR3. Germline assignment: CDR1 PRHDT and CDR2 FYEKMQ (reference sequence). With 4 bases removed from V and 2 bases from J, the gap between germline ends came to 12 bases. The DNA of the CDR3 is TGTGCCAGCAGCTCTAAGGACAGCACCTACGAGCAGTACTTC. Its protein is CASSSKDSTYEQYF. Complete variable domain (other parts from reference TRBV13 and TRBJ2-7): AAGVIQSPRHLIKEKRETATLKCYPIPRHDTVYWYQQGPGQDPQFLISFYEKMQSDKGSIPDRFSAQQFSDYHSELNMSSLELGDSALYFCASSSKDSTYEQYFGPGTRLTVT.

The chain recombines TRBV7-6 with TRBJ2-7, with a weak D call TRBD1 (6 bases). The germline gives CDR1 SGHVS, CDR2 FNYEAQ. CDR3 length: 13 residues. Trimming stripped 5 bases from V and 5 bases from J, with 13 bases between. CDR3: CASSPGQFHEQYF. CDR3 nucleotides: TGTGCCAGCAGCCCCGGACAGTTCCACGAGCAGTACTTC.

The V gene is TRBV2, the J gene TRBJ1-2; D is possibly TRBD1 (6 bases). Germline values: CDR1 SNHLY, CDR2 FYNNEI. The germline V and J ends were trimmed by 6 bases and 2 bases, with 10 bases remaining between them. CDR3 size: 13 residues. CDR3 in DNA: TGTGCCAGCAGCTTCAGGGGAAACTATGGCTACACCTTC. Translation gives CASSFRGNYGYTF.

The J gene is TRBJ2-3, the V gene TRBV4-1; 8 bases map to TRBD2. J lost 5 bases, V lost 0 bases, and 10 bases had no gene match. The CDR3 loop spans 17 amino acids. Germline lookup yields CDR1 MGHRA and CDR2 YSYEKL. CDR3: CASSQDRSGRTGDTQYF. DNA of the CDR3: TGCGCCAGCAGCCAAGATAGGAGCGGGAGAACAGGAGATACGCAGTATTTT.

The chain combines TRBV19 with TRBJ1-1; the D gene is possibly TRBD1 (5 bases). CDR3 length: 16 amino acids. With 1 base removed from V and 0 bases from J, the gap between germline ends came to 12 bases. CDR1 and CDR2 (germline): LNHDA, SQIVND (reference sequence). CDR3 sequence reads: CASSIVGRGLNTEAFF. Written as DNA, the CDR3 is TGTGCCAGTAGTATAGTGGGGAGGGGACTGAACACTGAAGCTTTCTTT.

This clone was observed once. This chain uses TRBV9 with TRBJ2-1, with TRBD2 matching 11 bases. V lost 4 bases to trimming and J lost 6 bases; unmatched junction nucleotides: 6. CDR3 size: 15 residues. The germline CDR1 and CDR2 sequences are SGDLS and YYNGEE. Written as DNA, the CDR3 is TGTGCCAGCAGCATACCTAGCGGGGGGCTCAATGAGCAGTTCTTC. Encoded protein: CASSIPSGGLNEQFF.

CDR3 bases: TGTGCCAGCAGCTTGGTCCAGGGCGAAAGCAATCAGCCCCAGCATTTT. This encodes CASSLVQGESNQPQHF. V usage is TRBV5-5 and J usage is TRBJ1-5; D possibly corresponds to TRBD1 (5 bases). The germline V and J ends were trimmed by 0 bases and 1 base, with 11 bases remaining between them. CDR3 length: 16 residues. Germline lookup yields CDR1 SGHKS and CDR2 YYEKEE (reference sequence).

The chain uses TRBV19 and TRBJ2-7, with D tentatively TRBD1 (5 bases). The V gene's germline CDR1 is LNHDA and CDR2 SQIVND (reference sequence). The length of the CDR3 is 14 residues. V was cut by 5 bases and J by 3 bases, with 14 bases left in between. The CDR3 nucleotides are TGTGCCAGTAGTCAGACAGTGGGTGACTACGAGCAGTACTTC. This translates into CASSQTVGDYEQYF.

This chain joins TRBV9 and TRBJ2-1, with D tentatively TRBD1 (5 bases). The ends were cut back, 4 bases at V and 1 base at J, with 15 bases in the middle. Germline V CDR1 and CDR2: SGDLS, YYNGEE. The length of the CDR3 is 16 residues. For the CDR3, the DNA is TGTGCCAGCAGCCCTTGGGGCAGGGATTCCTACAATGAGCAGTTCTTC. Its translation: CASSPWGRDSYNEQFF.

J is TRBJ2-7 and V is TRBV2; a weak D match, TRBD1 (5 bases). The CDR3 runs 14 residues. Per germline, CDR1 SNHLY and CDR2 FYNNEI. Trimming took off 2 bases at V and 1 base at J, with 9 bases between the two ends. CDR3 DNA: TGTGCCAGCAGTGAAACAGGTCAGTCCTACGAGCAGTACTTC. Its protein is CASSETGQSYEQYF.

The chain joins TRBV2 to TRBJ1-1; TRBD1 is a possible D gene (5 bases). Trimming cost V 7 bases and J 3 bases, with 9 bases left between them. The length of the CDR3 is 12 residues. Germline values: CDR1 SNHLY, CDR2 FYNNEI. CDR3: CASTEGHTEAFF. CDR3 DNA sequence: TGTGCCAGCACAGAGGGGCACACTGAAGCTTTCTTT.

This clone was seen a handful of times. The chain links TRBV4-1 to TRBJ2-2, with a weak D call TRBD2 (6 bases). The CDR3 loop spans 13 amino acids. Germline assignment: CDR1 MGHRA and CDR2 YSYEKL. Trimming pared 8 bases from V and 4 bases from J, leaving 11 bases between. The CDR3 here is CASGGTPTGELFF. CDR3 DNA: TGCGCCAGCGGGGGGACCCCCACCGGGGAGCTGTTTTTT.

This sequence joins TRBV19 and TRBJ2-2; the D gene is possibly TRBD1 (5 bases). This CDR3 has 12 residues. V was trimmed by 7 bases and J by 6 bases, leaving 9 bases between them. The V gene's germline CDR1 is LNHDA and CDR2 SQIVND (reference sequence). The CDR3 spells CASIGAAGELFF. In nucleotides, the CDR3 is TGTGCCAGTATAGGGGCCGCCGGGGAGCTGTTTTTT. The entire variable domain, with the rest obtained from reference TRBV19 and TRBJ2-2, is as follows: DGGITQSPKYLFRKEGQNVTLSCEQNLNHDAMYWYRQDPGQGLRLIYYSQIVNDFQKGDIAEGYSVSREKKESFPLTVTSAQKNPTAFYLCASIGAAGELFFGEGSRLTVL.

This chain uses TRBV19 with TRBJ1-1, with D unresolved. The CDR3 has 12 amino acids. Germline CDR1 and CDR2: LNHDA and SQIVND (reference sequence). V was pared by 9 bases and J by 5 bases, with 13 bases between. The CDR3 coding sequence is TGTGCCAGCACAGCTTCTTTTACTGAAGCTTTCTTT. Its protein is CASTASFTEAFF.

The chain joins TRBV5-4 to TRBJ2-1; D remains ambiguous. Germline lookup yields CDR1 SGHNT and CDR2 YYREEE (reference sequence). Trimming cost V 0 bases and J 3 bases, with 10 bases left between them. The CDR3 consists of 15 residues. DNA of the CDR3: TGTGCCAGCAGCTTGGACGCTACCTACTACAATGAGCAGTTCTTC. Its protein product is CASSLDATYYNEQFF.

CDR3 in DNA: TGTGCCAGCAGCTTGGCCCCAGTGCCCAGGGCCAAAGAGACCCAGTACTTC. It specifies CASSLAPVPRAKETQYF. The chain combines TRBV5-4 with TRBJ2-5; tentative D call: TRBD1 (5 bases). CDR1 is SGHNT and CDR2 is YYREEE in the germline V gene (reference sequence). V was cut by 0 bases and J by 3 bases, with 18 bases left in between. There are 17 residues in the CDR3.